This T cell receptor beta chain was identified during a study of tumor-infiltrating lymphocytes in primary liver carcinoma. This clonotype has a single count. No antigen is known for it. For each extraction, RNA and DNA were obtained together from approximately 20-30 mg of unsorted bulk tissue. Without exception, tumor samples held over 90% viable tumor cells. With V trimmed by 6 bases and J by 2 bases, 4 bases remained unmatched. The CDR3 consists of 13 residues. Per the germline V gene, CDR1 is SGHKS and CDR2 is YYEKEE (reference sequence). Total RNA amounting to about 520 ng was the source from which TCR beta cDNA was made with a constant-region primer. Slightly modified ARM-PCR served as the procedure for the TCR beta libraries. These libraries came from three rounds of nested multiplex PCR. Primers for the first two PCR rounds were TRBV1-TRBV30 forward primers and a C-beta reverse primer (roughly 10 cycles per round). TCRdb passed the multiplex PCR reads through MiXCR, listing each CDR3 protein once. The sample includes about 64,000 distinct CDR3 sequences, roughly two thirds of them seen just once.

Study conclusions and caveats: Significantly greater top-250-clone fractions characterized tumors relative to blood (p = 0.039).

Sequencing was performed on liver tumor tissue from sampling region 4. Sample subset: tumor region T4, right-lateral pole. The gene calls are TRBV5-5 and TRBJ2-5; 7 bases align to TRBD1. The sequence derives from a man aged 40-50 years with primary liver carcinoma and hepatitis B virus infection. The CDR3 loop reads CASIRQGQETQYF. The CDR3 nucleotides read TGTGCCAGCATTCGACAGGGTCAAGAGACCCAGTACTTC.